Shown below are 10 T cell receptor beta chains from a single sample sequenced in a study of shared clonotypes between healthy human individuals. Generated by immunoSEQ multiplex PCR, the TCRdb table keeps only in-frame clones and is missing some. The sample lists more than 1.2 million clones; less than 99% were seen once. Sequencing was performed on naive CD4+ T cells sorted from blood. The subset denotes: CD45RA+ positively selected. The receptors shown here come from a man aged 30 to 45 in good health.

The CDR3 DNA is TGTGCCAGCAGCTTCGAGACAGTGAACACCGGGGAGCTGTTTTTT. It encodes CASSFETVNTGELFF. The V and J genes are TRBV5-4 and TRBJ2-2; D is perhaps TRBD1 (5 bases). The CDR3 extends over 15 amino acids. Germline loops: CDR1 SGHNT, CDR2 YYREEE (reference sequence). Trimming cost V 2 bases and J 1 base, with 9 bases left between them.

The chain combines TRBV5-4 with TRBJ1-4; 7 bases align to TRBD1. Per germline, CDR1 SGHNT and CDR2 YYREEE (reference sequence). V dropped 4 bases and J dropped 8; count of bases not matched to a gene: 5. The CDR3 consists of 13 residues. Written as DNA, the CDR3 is TGTGCCAGCAGCCGGGGGACAGCAGAAAAACTGTTTTTT. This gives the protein CASSRGTAEKLFF.

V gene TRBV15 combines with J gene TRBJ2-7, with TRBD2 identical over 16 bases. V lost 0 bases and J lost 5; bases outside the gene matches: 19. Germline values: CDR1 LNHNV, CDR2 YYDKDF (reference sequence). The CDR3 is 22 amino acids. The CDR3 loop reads CATSREAGRGLAGGPVENEQYF. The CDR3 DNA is TGTGCCACCAGCAGAGAAGCGGGGCGGGGACTAGCGGGAGGGCCGGTGGAGAACGAGCAGTACTTC.

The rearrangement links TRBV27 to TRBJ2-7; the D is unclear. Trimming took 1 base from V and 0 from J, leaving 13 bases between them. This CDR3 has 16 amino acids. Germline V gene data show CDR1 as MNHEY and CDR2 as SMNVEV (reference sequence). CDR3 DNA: TGTGCCAGCAGTTTATTCGCCGGATTAAGCTCCTACGAGCAGTACTTC. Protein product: CASSLFAGLSSYEQYF.

For the CDR3, the DNA is TGTGCCAGCAGCCACCGCGCCACTGAAGCTTTCTTT. Its translation is CASSHRATEAFF. The chain is built from TRBV5-4 and TRBJ1-1; D remains ambiguous. The CDR3 is 12 amino acids. V was trimmed by 4 bases and J by 4 bases, leaving 8 bases between them. Germline V gene lookup returns CDR1 SGHNT and CDR2 YYREEE (reference sequence). Full variable domain (outside the CDR3, taken from reference TRBV5-4 and TRBJ1-1): ETGVTQSPTHLIKTRGQQVTLRCSSQSGHNTVSWYQQALGQGPQFIFQYYREEENGRGNFPPRFSGLQFPNYSSELNVNALELDDSALYLCASSHRATEAFFGQGTRLTVV.

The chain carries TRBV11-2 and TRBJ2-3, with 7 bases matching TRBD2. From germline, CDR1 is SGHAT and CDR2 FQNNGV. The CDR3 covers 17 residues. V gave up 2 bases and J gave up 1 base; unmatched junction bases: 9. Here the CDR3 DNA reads TGTGCCAGCAGCTTAATTTCGGCGGGAGCGGGCACAGATACGCAGTATTTT. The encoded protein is CASSLISAGAGTDTQYF.

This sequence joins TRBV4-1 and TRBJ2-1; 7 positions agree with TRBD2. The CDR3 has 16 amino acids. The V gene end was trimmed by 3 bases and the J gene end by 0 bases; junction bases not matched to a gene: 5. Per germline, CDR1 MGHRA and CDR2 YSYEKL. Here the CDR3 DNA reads TGCGCCAGCAGCCACTTCGGGGGGAGCTCCTACAATGAGCAGTTCTTC. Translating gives CASSHFGGSSYNEQFF.

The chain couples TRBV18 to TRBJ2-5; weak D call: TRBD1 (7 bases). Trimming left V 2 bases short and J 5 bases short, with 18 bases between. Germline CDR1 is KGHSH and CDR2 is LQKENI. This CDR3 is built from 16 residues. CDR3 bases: TGTGCCAGCTCACCAGGTTTGACAGGGAGGTACGAGACCCAGTACTTC. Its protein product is CASSPGLTGRYETQYF.

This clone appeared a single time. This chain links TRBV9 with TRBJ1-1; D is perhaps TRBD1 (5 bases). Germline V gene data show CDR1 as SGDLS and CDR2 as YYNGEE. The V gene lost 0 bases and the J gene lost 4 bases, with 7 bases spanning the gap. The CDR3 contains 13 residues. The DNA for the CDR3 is TGTGCCAGCAGCGTAGCCGGGACCACTGAAGCTTTCTTT. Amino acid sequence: CASSVAGTTEAFF.

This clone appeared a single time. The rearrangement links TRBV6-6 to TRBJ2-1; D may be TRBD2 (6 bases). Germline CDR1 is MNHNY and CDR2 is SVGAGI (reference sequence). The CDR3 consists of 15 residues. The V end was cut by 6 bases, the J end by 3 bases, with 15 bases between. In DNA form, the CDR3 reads TGTGCCAGCAGACCCCCAGGCGGGAACTACAATGAGCAGTTCTTC. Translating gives CASRPPGGNYNEQFF.